This T cell receptor beta chain comes out of a study of blood T cells in healthy people across ages. The donors, healthy Caucasians from Russia, were aged about 6 to 95. A sample-barcoded 5' primer and a J-beta primer mix were used in a second PCR of roughly 7 to 11 cycles. The authors tagged each cDNA molecule using a template-switch adaptor with 12 random nucleotides. TCRdb reprocessed the 5' RACE reads with MiXCR, giving one entry per CDR3 protein. This table holds about 1,500,000 distinct CDR3 sequences, 42% found once. With V trimmed by 4 bases and J by 7 bases, 8 bases remained unmatched. The germline V gene encodes CDR1 GTSNPN and CDR2 SVGIG (reference sequence). This CDR3 spans 14 amino acids.

This chain connects TRBV30 to TRBJ2-4; 9 nucleotides align to TRBD1. The sample was blood. The receptor was isolated from a woman younger than 30 in good health. Here the CDR3 reads CAWTSGTGWNIQYF. CDR3 in DNA: TGTGCCTGGACCTCCGGGACAGGGTGGAACATTCAGTACTTC.